A selection of T cell receptor beta chains follows, all from one sample in a study of response to subunit inactivated influenza vaccine. TCRdb itself ran the RT-PCR reads through MiXCR, one entry per CDR3 protein. This sample has about 500,000 distinct CDR3 sequences, with about 7.2% found just once. This sample comprised PBMCs from blood, obtained less than 25 months after vaccination. The origin of the receptors is a man between 50 and 75 years old who received an inactivated influenza vaccine. CDR3s include the opening cysteine and the closing phenylalanine or tryptophan. The D gene is left open where the match is weak. Expanded clones are given a class, and other clones once, few, many or no size at all.

j_call clone_size d_call v_call cdr3_aa cdr3_nt
TRBJ2-2 NA NA TRBV3-1 CASSPRLGELFF TGTGCCAGCAGCCCCCGGCTCGGGGAGCTGTTTTTT
TRBJ2-3 many NA TRBV7-2 CASRPGGDTQYF TGTGCCAGCAGGCCAGGGGGGGATACGCAGTATTTT
TRBJ2-3 NA NA TRBV4-2 CASSRLVEDTQYF TGTGCCAGCAGCCGCCTCGTTGAAGATACGCAGTATTTT
TRBJ2-2 NA NA TRBV5-1 CASRGQTGTRNTGELFF TGCGCCAGCAGGGGACAGACCGGGACTAGAAACACCGGGGAGCTGTTTTTT
TRBJ1-5 many NA TRBV7-9 CASRAGVQPQHF TGTGCCAGCAGGGCAGGGGTCCAGCCCCAGCATTTT
TRBJ2-1 few TRBD2 TRBV9 CASSVGLARRDEQFF TGTGCCAGCAGCGTAGGACTAGCGAGGAGGGATGAGCAGTTCTTC
TRBJ2-4 few NA TRBV6-5 CASSYGGRGNIQYF TGTGCCAGCAGTTACGGGGGGCGCGGAAACATTCAGTACTTC
TRBJ2-7 NA NA TRBV2 CASRGRSSYEQYF TGTGCCAGCAGAGGTAGGAGCTCCTACGAGCAGTACTTC
TRBJ1-6 NA NA TRBV7-2 CASSFSGPRKNSPLHF TGTGCCAGCAGCTTTTCCGGGCCGAGGAAGAATTCACCCCTCCACTTT
TRBJ2-1 NA TRBD1 TRBV12-3/TRBV12-4 CASSSPRADRAYNEQFF TGTGCCAGCAGTTCCCCGAGGGCGGACAGGGCCTACAATGAGCAGTTCTTC
TRBJ1-6 few NA TRBV6-2/TRBV6-3 CASSALKGSPLHF TGTGCCAGCAGTGCCCTGAAAGGCTCACCCCTCCACTTT
TRBJ1-2 many TRBD1 TRBV4-2 CASSQDGTDYGYTF TGTGCCAGCAGCCAAGATGGGACAGACTATGGCTACACCTTC
TRBJ2-7 NA NA TRBV20-1 CSARDLSQGSYEQYF TGCAGTGCTAGAGATTTAAGCCAGGGCTCCTACGAGCAGTACTTC
TRBJ2-7 few TRBD2 TRBV6-5 CASSYTRLAGQYEQYF TGTGCCAGCAGTTACACAAGACTAGCGGGGCAATACGAGCAGTACTTC
TRBJ2-3 NA NA TRBV7-6 CASSKGPGLRTDTQYF TGTGCCAGCAGCAAAGGGCCGGGACTCCGCACAGATACGCAGTATTTT
TRBJ2-1 NA TRBD2 TRBV7-2 CASSSRGGNEQFF TGTGCCAGCAGCTCGCGCGGGGGGAATGAGCAGTTCTTC
TRBJ2-1 many TRBD2 TRBV20-1 CSAFAGTSGGARFF TGCAGTGCTTTTGCTGGGACTAGCGGGGGGGCACGGTTCTTC
TRBJ2-1 NA TRBD2 TRBV25-1 CASSELAALYNEQFF TGTGCCAGCAGTGAACTAGCGGCACTCTACAATGAGCAGTTCTTC
TRBJ2-7 NA NA TRBV29-1 CSVESEYYEQYF TGCAGCGTTGAATCCGAGTACTACGAGCAGTACTTC
TRBJ2-7 few NA TRBV7-9 CASSSREAGYEQYF TGTGCCAGCAGCTCGAGGGAAGCCGGCTACGAGCAGTACTTC
TRBJ2-2 NA NA TRBV14 CASSLLPGTGELFF TGTGCCAGCAGCCTCCTCCCCGGCACCGGGGAGCTGTTTTTT
TRBJ2-1 many NA TRBV7-9 CASSTLPVDYYNEQFF TGTGCCAGCAGCACACTCCCGGTAGACTATTACAATGAGCAGTTCTTC
TRBJ2-5 NA NA TRBV7-2 CASSLGQLTVQETQYF TGTGCCAGCAGCTTAGGACAGCTAACAGTCCAAGAGACCCAGTACTTC
TRBJ2-3 few TRBD2 TRBV12-3/TRBV12-4 CASSFNTGGTDTQYF TGTGCCAGCAGTTTTAACACGGGGGGGACAGATACGCAGTATTTT
TRBJ2-1 NA NA TRBV15 CVTSRDGSGAYNEQFF TGTGTCACCAGCAGAGATGGCAGTGGAGCCTACAATGAGCAGTTCTTC
TRBJ2-6 few TRBD1 TRBV28 CASSTSTRDRSFSGANVLTF TGTGCCAGCAGCACATCAACCCGGGACAGGTCCTTCTCTGGGGCCAACGTCCTGACTTTC
TRBJ2-5 few NA TRBV4-3 CASSQETETETQYF TGCGCCAGCAGCCAAGAGACAGAAACAGAGACCCAGTACTTC
TRBJ2-1 few TRBD2 TRBV7-6 CASSLGLAGPNSYNEQFF TGTGCCAGCAGCTTAGGACTAGCGGGGCCCAACTCCTACAATGAGCAGTTCTTC
TRBJ2-3 many NA TRBV5-1 CASSSPTDTQYF TGCGCCAGCTCCAGTCCCACAGATACGCAGTATTTT
TRBJ2-7 NA TRBD1 TRBV6-5 CASSYSSTVQGVGEQYF TGTGCCAGCAGTTACTCAAGTACGGTACAGGGGGTAGGCGAGCAGTACTTC
TRBJ2-7 NA NA TRBV6-5 CATSPGSREQYF TGTGCCACCTCACCGGGATCTCGCGAGCAGTACTTC
TRBJ2-1 many TRBD2 TRBV25-1 CASSFSGRAYNEQFF TGTGCCAGCAGTTTTAGCGGGAGGGCCTACAATGAGCAGTTCTTC
TRBJ2-7 few NA TRBV4-3 CASSQELAQASSYEQYF TGCGCCAGCAGCCAAGAACTCGCCCAGGCGAGCTCCTACGAGCAGTACTTC
TRBJ2-5 few NA TRBV20-1 CSANSVAGKETQYF TGCAGTGCTAACTCTGTGGCAGGGAAAGAGACCCAGTACTTC
TRBJ2-5 NA TRBD2 TRBV3-1 CASSLQRGDRETQYF TGTGCCAGCAGCCTTCAGCGGGGGGACCGGGAGACCCAGTACTTC
TRBJ1-2 NA NA TRBV6-1 CASRGALNYGYTF TGTGCCAGCAGAGGGGCGCTGAACTATGGCTACACCTTC
TRBJ2-1 few TRBD2 TRBV2 CASSSERLAGYNEQFF TGTGCCAGCAGTTCCGAGCGACTAGCGGGGTACAATGAGCAGTTCTTC
TRBJ2-1 NA TRBD2 TRBV20-1 CSAEDTSGRAGDEQFF TGCAGTGCTGAAGATACAAGCGGGAGGGCCGGGGATGAGCAGTTCTTC
TRBJ2-7 many NA TRBV14 CASSQISSSYEQYF TGTGCCAGCAGCCAAATTTCTTCGAGCTACGAGCAGTACTTC
TRBJ2-7 many TRBD2 TRBV14 CASSLLGGSIVYEQYF TGTGCCAGCAGCCTCCTCGGCGGGAGTATTGTCTACGAGCAGTACTTC
TRBJ2-1 NA TRBD1 TRBV16 CASSQSRQGEGEQFF TGTGCCAGCAGCCAATCTCGACAGGGAGAAGGTGAGCAGTTCTTC
TRBJ2-2 many NA TRBV7-2 CASSLDPPGELFF TGTGCCAGCAGCTTAGACCCCCCCGGGGAGCTGTTTTTT
TRBJ2-2 NA TRBD2 TRBV2 CASTGTSGGVTGELFF TGTGCCAGCACCGGGACTAGCGGGGGCGTCACCGGGGAGCTGTTTTTT
TRBJ2-7 few NA TRBV20-1 CSAREGGTLDEQYF TGCAGTGCTAGAGAGGGCGGGACCCTCGACGAGCAGTACTTC
TRBJ2-7 NA NA TRBV11-2 CASSSLAGMTYEQYF TGTGCCAGCAGCTCGCTGGCCGGGATGACCTACGAGCAGTACTTC